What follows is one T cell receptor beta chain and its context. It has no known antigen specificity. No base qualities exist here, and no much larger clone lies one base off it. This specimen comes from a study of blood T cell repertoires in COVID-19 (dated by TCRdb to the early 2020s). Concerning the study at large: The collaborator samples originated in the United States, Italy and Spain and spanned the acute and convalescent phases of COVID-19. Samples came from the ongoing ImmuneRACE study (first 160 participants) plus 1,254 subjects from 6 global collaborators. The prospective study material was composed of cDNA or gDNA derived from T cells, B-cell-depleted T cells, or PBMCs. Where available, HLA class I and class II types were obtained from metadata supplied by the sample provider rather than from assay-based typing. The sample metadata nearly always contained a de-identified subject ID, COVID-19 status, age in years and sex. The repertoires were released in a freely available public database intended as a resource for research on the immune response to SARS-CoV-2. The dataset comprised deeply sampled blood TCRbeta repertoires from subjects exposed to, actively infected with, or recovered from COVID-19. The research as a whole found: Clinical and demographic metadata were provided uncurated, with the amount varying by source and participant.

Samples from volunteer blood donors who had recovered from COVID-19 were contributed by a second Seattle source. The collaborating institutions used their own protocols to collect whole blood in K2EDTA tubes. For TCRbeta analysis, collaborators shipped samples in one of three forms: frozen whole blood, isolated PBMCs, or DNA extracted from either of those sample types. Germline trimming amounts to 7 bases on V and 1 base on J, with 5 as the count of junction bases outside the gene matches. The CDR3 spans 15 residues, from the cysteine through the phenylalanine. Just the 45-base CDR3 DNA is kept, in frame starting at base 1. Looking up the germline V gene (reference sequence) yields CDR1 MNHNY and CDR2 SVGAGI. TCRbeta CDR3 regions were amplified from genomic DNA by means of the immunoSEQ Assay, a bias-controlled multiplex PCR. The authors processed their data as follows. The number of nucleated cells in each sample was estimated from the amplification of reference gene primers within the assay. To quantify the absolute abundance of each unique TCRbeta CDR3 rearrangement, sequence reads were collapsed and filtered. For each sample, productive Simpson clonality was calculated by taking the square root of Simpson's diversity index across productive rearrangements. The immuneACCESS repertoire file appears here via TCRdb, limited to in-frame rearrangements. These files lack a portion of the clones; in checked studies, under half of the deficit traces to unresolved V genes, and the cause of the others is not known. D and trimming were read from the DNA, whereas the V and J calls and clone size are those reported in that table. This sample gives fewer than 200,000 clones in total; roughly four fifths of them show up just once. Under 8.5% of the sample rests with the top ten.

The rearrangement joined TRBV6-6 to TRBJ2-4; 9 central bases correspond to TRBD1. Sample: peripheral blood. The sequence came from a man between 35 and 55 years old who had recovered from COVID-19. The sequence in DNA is TGTGCCAGCAACCCGGACAGGGGCGCCAAAAACATTCAGTACTTC. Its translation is CASNPDRGAKNIQYF.